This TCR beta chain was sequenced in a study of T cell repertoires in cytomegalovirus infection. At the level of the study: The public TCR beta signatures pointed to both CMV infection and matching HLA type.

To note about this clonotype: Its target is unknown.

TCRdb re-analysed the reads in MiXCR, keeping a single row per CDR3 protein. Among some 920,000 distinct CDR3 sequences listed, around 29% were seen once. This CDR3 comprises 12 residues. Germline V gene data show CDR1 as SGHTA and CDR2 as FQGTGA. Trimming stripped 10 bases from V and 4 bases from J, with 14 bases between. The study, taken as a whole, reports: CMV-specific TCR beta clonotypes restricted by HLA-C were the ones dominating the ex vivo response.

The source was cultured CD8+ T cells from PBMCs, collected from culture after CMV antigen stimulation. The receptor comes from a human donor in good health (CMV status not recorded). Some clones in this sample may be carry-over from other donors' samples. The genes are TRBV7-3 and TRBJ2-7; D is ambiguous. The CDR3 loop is CATLVGPYEQYV. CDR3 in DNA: TGTGCCACCCTCGTAGGACCTTACGAGCAGTACGTC.